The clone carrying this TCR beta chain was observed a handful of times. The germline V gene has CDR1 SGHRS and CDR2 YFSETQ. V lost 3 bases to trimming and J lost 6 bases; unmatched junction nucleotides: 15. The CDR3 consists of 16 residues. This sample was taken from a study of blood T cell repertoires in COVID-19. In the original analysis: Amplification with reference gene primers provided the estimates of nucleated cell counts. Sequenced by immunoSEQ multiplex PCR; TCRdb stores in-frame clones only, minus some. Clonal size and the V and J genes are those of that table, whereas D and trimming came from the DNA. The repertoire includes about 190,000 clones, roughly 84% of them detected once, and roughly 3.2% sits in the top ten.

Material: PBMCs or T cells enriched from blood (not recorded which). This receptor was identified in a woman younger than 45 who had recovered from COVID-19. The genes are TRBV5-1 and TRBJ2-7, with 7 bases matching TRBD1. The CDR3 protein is CASSSPRTGNRGEQYF. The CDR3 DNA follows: TGCGCCAGCAGCTCACCACGGACAGGAAATCGCGGCGAGCAGTACTTC. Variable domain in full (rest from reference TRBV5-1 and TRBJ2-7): KAGVTQTPRYLIKTRGQQVTLSCSPISGHRSVSWYQQTPGQGLQFLFEYFSETQRNKGNFPGRFSGRQFSNSRSEMNVSTLELGDSALYLCASSSPRTGNRGEQYFGPGTRLTVT.